Below, 3 T cell receptor beta chains from the same sample are listed, as sequenced in a study of identical twins. Each CDR3 protein gets one entry after TCRdb re-called the 5' RACE reads with MiXCR. The sample yields 1.5 million to 2 million distinct CDR3 sequences, about 31% seen once. The sequencing input was cord blood. The receptor set was obtained from a newborn girl in good health.

This clonotype appeared a few times. The chain combines TRBV7-8 with TRBJ2-5; D ambiguous. Between the trimmed V and J ends, which lost 5 bases and 7 bases, there was a span of 8 bases. This CDR3 is 11 amino acids long. CDR1 is SGHVS, CDR2 FQNEAQ, per germline. As DNA, the CDR3 is TGTGCCAGCAGCCCCCTGAGGACCCAGTACTTC. Its protein product is CASSPLRTQYF. The variable domain in full, completed from reference TRBV7-8 and TRBJ2-5, reads GAGVSQSPRYKVAKRGQDVALRCDPISGHVSLFWYQQALGQGPEFLTYFQNEAQLDKSGLPSDRFFAERPEGSVSTLKIQRTQQEDSAVYLCASSPLRTQYFGPGTRLLVL.

Note on this clonotype: This could be a read error, since a much larger clone is one nucleotide away. J is TRBJ2-5 and V is TRBV21-1; the table's D call of TRBD1 was not tested on the DNA. TRBV21-1 is classified as a pseudogene. The CDR3 extends over 13 amino acids. The CDR3 DNA follows: TGTACCAGCAGCAACAGGGGTCAAGAGACCCAGTACTTC. This encodes CTSSNRGQETQYF.

This chain uses TRBV20-1 with TRBJ1-6, with 7 positions matching TRBD1. Germline V gene data show CDR1 as DFQATT and CDR2 as SNEGSKA (reference sequence). Trimming took 3 bases from V and 7 from J; bases not matched to a gene: 6. This CDR3 has 14 residues. CDR3 sequence reads: CSARVGQSNSPLHF. The DNA of the CDR3 is TGCAGTGCTAGGGTGGGACAGAGCAATTCACCCCTCCACTTT.